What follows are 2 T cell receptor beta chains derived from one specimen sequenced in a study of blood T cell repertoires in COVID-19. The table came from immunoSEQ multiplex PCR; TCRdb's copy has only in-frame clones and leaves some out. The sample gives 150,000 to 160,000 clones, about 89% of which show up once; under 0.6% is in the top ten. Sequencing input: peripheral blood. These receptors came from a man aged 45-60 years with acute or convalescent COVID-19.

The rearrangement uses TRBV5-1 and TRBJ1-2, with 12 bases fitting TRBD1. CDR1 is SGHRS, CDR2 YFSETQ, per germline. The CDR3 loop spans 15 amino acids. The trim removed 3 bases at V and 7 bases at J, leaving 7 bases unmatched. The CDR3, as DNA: TGCGCCAGCAGCTCCGGGACAGGGGGCAGCGGTGGCTACACCTTC. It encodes CASSSGTGGSGGYTF.

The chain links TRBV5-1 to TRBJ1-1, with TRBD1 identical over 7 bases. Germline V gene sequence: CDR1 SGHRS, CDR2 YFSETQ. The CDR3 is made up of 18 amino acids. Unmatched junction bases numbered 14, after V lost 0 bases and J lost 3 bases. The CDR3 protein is CASSLEWRGGGSDTEAFF. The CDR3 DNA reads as TGCGCCAGCAGCTTGGAATGGAGAGGGGGCGGGTCCGACACTGAAGCTTTCTTT.